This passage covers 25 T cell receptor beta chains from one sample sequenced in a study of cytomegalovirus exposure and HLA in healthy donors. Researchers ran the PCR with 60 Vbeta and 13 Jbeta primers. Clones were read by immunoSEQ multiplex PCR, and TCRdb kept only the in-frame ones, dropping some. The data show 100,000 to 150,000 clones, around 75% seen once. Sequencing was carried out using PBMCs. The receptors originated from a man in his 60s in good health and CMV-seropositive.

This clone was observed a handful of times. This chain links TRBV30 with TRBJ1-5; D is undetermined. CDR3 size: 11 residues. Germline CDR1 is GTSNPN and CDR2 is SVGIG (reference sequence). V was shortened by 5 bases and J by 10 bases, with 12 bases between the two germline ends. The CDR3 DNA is TGTGCCTGGGGGAGCGGTGACCCCCAGCATTTT. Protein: CAWGSGDPQHF. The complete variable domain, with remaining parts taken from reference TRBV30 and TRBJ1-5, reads SQTIHQWPATLVQPVGSPLSLECTVEGTSNPNLYWYRQAAGRGLQLLFYSVGIGQISSEVPQNLSASRPQDRQFILSSKKLLLSDSGFYLCAWGSGDPQHFGDGTRLSIL.

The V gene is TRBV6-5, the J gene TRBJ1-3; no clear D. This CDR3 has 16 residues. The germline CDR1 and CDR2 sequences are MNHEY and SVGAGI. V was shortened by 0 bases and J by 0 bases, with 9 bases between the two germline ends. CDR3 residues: CASSYSGGSSGNTIYF. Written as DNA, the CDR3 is TGTGCCAGCAGTTACTCAGGCGGTTCCTCTGGAAACACCATATATTTT.

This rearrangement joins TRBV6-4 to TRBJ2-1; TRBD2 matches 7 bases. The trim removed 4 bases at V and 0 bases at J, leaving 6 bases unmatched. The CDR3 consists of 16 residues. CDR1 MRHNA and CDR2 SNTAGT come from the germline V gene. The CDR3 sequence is CASSALAGSSYNEQFF. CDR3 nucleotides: TGTGCCAGCAGTGCCTTAGCGGGTAGCTCCTACAATGAGCAGTTCTTC.

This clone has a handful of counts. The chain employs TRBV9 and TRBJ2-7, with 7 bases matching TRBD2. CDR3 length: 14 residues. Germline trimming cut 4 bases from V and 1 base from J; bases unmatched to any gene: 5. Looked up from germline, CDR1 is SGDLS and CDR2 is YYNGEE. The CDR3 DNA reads TGTGCCAGCAGCCTACGGGGGGTTTCCTACGAGCAGTACTTC. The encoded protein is CASSLRGVSYEQYF.

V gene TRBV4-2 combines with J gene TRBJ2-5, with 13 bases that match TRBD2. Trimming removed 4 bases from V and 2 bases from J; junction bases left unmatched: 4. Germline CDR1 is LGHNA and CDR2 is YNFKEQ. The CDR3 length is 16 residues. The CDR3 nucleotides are TGTGCCAGCAGCCTTAGACTAGCGGGGGGTCAAGAGACCCAGTACTTC. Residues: CASSLRLAGGQETQYF.

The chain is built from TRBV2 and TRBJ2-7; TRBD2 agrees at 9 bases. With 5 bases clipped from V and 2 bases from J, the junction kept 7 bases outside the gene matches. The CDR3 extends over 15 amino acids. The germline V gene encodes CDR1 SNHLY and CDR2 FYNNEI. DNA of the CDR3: TGTGCCAGCAGTCAAGGGACTAGCAGTCCCTACGAGCAGTACTTC. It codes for CASSQGTSSPYEQYF.

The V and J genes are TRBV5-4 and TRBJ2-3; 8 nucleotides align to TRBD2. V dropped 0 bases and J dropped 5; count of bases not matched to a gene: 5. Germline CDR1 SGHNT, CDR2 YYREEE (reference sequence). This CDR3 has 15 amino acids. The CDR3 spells CASSLARGVGDTQYF. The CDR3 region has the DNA TGTGCCAGCAGCTTGGCGCGGGGGGTCGGAGATACGCAGTATTTT.

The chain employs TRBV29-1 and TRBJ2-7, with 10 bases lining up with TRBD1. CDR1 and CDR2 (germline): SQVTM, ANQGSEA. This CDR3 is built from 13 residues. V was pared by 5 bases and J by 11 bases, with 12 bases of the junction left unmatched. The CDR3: CSVTQTGGSWEYF. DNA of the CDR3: TGCAGCGTTACCCAGACAGGGGGCTCGTGGGAGTACTTC.

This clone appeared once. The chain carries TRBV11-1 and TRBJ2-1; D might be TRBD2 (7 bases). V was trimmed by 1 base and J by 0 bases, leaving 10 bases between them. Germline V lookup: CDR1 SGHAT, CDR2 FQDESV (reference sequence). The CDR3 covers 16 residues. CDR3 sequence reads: CASSLGGGRSYNEQFF. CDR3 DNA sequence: TGTGCCAGCAGCTTAGGGGGGGGGCGCTCCTACAATGAGCAGTTCTTC.

CDR3 sequence (DNA): TGTGCCAGCAGCTCCGGGGGGGGGAACTCCTACAATGAGCAGTTCTTC. This sequence encodes CASSSGGGNSYNEQFF. This chain joins TRBV5-4 and TRBJ2-1, with 8 bases aligning to TRBD2. The CDR3 extends over 16 amino acids. Per the germline V gene, CDR1 is SGHNT and CDR2 is YYREEE (reference sequence). V dropped 3 bases and J dropped 0; count of bases not matched to a gene: 5.

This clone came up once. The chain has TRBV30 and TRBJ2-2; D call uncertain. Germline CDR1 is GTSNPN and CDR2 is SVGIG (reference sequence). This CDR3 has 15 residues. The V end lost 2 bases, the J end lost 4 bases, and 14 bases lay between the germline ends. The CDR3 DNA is TGTGCCTGGAGTTTCGGTGATTTTGTCACCGGGGAGCTGTTTTTT. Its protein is CAWSFGDFVTGELFF.

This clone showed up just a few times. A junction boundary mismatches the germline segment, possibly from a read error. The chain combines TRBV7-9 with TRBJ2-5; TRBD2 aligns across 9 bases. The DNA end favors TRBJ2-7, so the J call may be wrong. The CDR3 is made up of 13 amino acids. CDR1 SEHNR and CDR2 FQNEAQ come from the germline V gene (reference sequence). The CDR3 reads CSSSLASGVEQYF. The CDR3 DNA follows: TGTTCCAGCAGCTTAGCTAGCGGGGTCGAGCAGTACTTC.

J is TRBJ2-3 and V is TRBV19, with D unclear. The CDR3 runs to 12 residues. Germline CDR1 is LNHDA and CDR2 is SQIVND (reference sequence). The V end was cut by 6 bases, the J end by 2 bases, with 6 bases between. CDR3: CASRGDTDTQYF. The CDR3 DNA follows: TGTGCCAGTAGAGGAGACACAGATACGCAGTATTTT.

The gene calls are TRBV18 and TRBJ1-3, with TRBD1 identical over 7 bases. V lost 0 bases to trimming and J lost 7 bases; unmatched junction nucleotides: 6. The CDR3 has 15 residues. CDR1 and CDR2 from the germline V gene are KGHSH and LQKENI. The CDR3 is CASSPPRQGANTIYF. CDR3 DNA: TGTGCCAGCTCACCACCGAGACAGGGTGCGAACACCATATATTTT. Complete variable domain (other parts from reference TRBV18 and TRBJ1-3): NAGVMQNPRHLVRRRGQEARLRCSPMKGHSHVYWYRQLPEEGLKFMVYLQKENIIDESGMPKERFSAEFPKEGPSILRIQQVVRGDSAAYFCASSPPRQGANTIYFGEGSWLTVV.

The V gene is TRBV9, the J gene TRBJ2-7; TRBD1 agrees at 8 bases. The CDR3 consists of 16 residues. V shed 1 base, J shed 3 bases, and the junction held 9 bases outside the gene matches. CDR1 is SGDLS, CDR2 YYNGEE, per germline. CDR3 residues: CASSVRGTGRIYEQYF. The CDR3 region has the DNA TGTGCCAGCAGCGTACGGGGGACAGGTCGGATCTACGAGCAGTACTTC.

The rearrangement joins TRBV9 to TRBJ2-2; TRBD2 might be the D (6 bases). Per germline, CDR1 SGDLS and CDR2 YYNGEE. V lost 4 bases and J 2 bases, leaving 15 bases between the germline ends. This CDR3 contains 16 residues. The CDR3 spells CASSHAGGTNTGELFF. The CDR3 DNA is TGTGCCAGCAGCCATGCCGGCGGGACTAACACCGGGGAGCTGTTTTTT.

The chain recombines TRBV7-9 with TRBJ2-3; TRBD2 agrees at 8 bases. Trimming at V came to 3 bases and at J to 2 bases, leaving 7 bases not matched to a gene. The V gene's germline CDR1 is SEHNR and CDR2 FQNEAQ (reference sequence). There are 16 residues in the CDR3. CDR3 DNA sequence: TGTGCCAGCAGCTTGAGTGGCGGGGGGTCCACAGATACGCAGTATTTT. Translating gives CASSLSGGGSTDTQYF.

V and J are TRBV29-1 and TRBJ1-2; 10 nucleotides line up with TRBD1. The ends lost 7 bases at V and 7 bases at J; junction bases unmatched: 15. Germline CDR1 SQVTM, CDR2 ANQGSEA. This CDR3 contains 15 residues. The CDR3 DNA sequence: TGCAGCGCCGCCTTTAGACAGGGGGCGGTAATTGGCTACACCTTC. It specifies CSAAFRQGAVIGYTF.

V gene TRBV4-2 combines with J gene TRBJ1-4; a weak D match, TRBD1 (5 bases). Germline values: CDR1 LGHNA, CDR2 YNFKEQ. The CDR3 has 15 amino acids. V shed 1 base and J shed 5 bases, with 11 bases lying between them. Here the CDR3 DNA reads TGTGCCAGCAGCCAAGTCGGGGACTCGAATGAAAAACTGTTTTTT. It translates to CASSQVGDSNEKLFF.

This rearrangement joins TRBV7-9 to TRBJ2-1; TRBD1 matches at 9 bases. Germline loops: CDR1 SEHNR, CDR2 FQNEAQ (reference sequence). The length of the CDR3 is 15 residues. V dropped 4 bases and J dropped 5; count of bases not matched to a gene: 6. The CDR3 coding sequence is TGTGCCAGCAGCTCCAACAGGGGGCGCGACAATGAGCAGTTCTTC. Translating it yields CASSSNRGRDNEQFF.

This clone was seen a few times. The CDR3 spells CASSLGVRGGSNQPQHF. CDR3 nucleotides: TGTGCCAGCAGCTTGGGAGTTCGGGGGGGAAGCAATCAGCCCCAGCATTTT. The gene calls are TRBV5-5 and TRBJ1-5; perhaps TRBD1 as D (5 bases). The germline V and J ends were trimmed by 0 bases and 1 base, with 14 bases remaining between them. The CDR3 has 17 residues. Germline CDR1 and CDR2: SGHKS and YYEKEE (reference sequence). The variable domain in full, completed from reference TRBV5-5 and TRBJ1-5, reads DAGVTQSPTHLIKTRGQQVTLRCSPISGHKSVSWYQQVLGQGPQFIFQYYEKEERGRGNFPDRFSARQFPNYSSELNVNALLLGDSALYLCASSLGVRGGSNQPQHFGDGTRLSIL.

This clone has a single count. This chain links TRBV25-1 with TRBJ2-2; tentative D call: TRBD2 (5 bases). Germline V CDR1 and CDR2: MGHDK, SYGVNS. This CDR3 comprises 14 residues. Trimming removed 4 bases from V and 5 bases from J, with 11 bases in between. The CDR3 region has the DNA TGTGCCAGCAGTGCGGGGATCCCGACCGGGGAGCTGTTTTTT. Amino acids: CASSAGIPTGELFF.

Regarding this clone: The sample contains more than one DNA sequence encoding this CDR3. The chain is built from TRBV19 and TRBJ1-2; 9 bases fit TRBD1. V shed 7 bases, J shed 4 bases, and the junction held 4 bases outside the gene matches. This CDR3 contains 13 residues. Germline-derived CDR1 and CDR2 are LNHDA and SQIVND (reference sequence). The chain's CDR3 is CASTPGQGYGYTF. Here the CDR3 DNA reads TGTGCCAGTACTCCGGGACAGGGCTATGGCTACACCTTC.

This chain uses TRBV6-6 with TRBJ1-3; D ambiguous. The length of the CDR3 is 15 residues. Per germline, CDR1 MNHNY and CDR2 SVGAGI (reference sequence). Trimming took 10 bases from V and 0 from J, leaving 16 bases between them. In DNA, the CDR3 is TGTGCCACCACCGTAGCTGGCGACTCTGGAAACACCATATATTTT. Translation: CATTVAGDSGNTIYF.

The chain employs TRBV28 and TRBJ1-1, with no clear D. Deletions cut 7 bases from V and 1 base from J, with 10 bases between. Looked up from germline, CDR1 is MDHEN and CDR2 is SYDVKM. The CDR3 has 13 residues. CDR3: CASIFSWNTEAFF. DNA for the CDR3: TGTGCCAGCATTTTCTCGTGGAACACTGAAGCTTTCTTT. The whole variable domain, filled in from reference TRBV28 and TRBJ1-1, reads DVKVTQSSRYLVKRTGEKVFLECVQDMDHENMFWYRQDPGLGLRLIYFSYDVKMKEKGDIPEGYSVSREKKERFSLILESASTNQTSMYLCASIFSWNTEAFFGQGTRLTVV.